The clone carrying this T cell receptor beta chain was detected only once. This specimen comes from a study of shared clonotypes between healthy human individuals. Study-level background: In total, the donors were a couple of women and a few men aged 18 to 49.

Replicate PCRs for sorted subsets used approximately 220 ng DNA; this equaled tens of thousands of T cell genomes. Some clones are missing from TCRdb's copy, which holds only in-frame ones; the method was immunoSEQ multiplex PCR. The data hold about 2.1 million clones, with roughly 91% observed a single time. CD45RO-negative, CCR7-selected cells formed the naive CD8 fraction, which excluded terminally differentiated effector memory CD45RA+ cells. V was pared by 6 bases and J by 7 bases, with 12 bases of the junction left unmatched. The CDR3 length is 15 residues. The V gene's germline CDR1 is MNHEY and CDR2 SVGAGI.

The chain couples TRBV6-5 to TRBJ1-2; 9 nucleotides agree with TRBD1. Sequencing was carried out using naive CD8+ T cells from PBMCs. This TCR came from a man between 18 and 35 years old in good health. Some clones in this sample may be carry-over from other donors' samples. CDR3 in amino acids: CASSLHGGQGFGYTF. As DNA, the CDR3 is TGTGCCAGCAGCCTACATGGAGGACAGGGGTTTGGCTACACCTTC.